This T cell receptor (beta chain) was obtained from a study of T-cell reconstitution after alpha-beta-depleted transplantation in children. Preparing the TCRbeta library involved the use of unique molecular identifiers. TCRdb used MiXCR to reprocess the PCR reads, holding one entry per CDR3 protein. Of about 190,000 distinct CDR3 sequences in the sample, more than 6.5% are singletons; the top ten hold 3% to 3.5%. This clonotype was found many times. This material consisted of PBMCs from the stem cell graft donor, taken from the stem cell graft. The receptor was isolated from a human donor who donated a stem cell graft to a child with Wiskott-Aldrich syndrome.

CDR3 amino acids: CASSPPSRPEQFF. The CDR3 bases are TGTGCCAGCTCACCACCTTCACGACCTGAGCAGTTCTTC. The V call is TRBV18, the J call TRBJ2-1; D is unclear. Germline-derived CDR1 and CDR2 are KGHSH and LQKENI. The CDR3 has 13 amino acids. The V and J ends lost 0 bases and 9 bases respectively, with 9 bases between them.